This TCR beta chain was sequenced during a study of cytomegalovirus exposure and HLA in healthy donors (dated by TCRdb to the late 2010s). For the study in its entirety: An earlier analysis of approximately 550 of the donors reported 250 to 300 Gb of sequence data and some 100 million unique TCR beta sequences from roughly 200 million T cells. An early release that covered fewer than 800 HLA-typed donors contained approximately 320 gigabases of sequencing data and tens of millions of unique TCR sequences. Among the roughly 390 genotyped donors, about 83% belonged to the genetic ancestry cluster associated with self-reported Caucasian donors. The aim of the study was to test whether cataloging public T cell receptors could identify signatures of past pathogen exposure. Using immunosequencing, the study profiled T cell repertoires from roughly 650 subjects and related those repertoires to cytomegalovirus serostatus. In addition to the first cohort of 666 subjects, a separate validation cohort of approximately 130 different subjects was used. To predict cytomegalovirus infection status, the study combined high-throughput TCR immunosequencing, statistical association of individual TCRs with disease status, and machine learning. A later analysis re-analyzed previously published TCR beta repertoires from roughly 630 donors and added high-resolution HLA genotyping to study TCR occurrence patterns. In the later analysis, no new phenotypic data were used to find candidate immune exposures; instead, reliance was placed on TCR beta sequences and their occurrence across donors. An earlier analysis of approximately 640 of the donors applied high-throughput TCR beta sequencing to assess whether each TCR beta V gene segment acted as functional or pseudogenic. Donor age, sex, ethnicity and CMV serostatus were collected together with the repertoire data. In a later genetic analysis, genome-wide SNP genotypes for about 60% of the 666 donors were used, and that subset was treated as a discovery cohort. All discovery cohort repertoires had been generated on a single sequencing platform. HLA typing covered class I and class II loci at four-digit resolution. Typing coverage varied by locus: roughly 629-630 donors for A, B, C, DRB1 and DQB1; approximately 500 for DQA1; over 600 for DPA1; 450 to 480 for DPB1. Four to six DR-DQ haplotypes were handled as single units for association and clustering, since linkage in the cohort was strong. Among around 400 genotyped donors of the cohort, an average of around 240,000 unique TCR beta nucleotide sequences were sequenced per donor, roughly 20% of them non-productive.

The full study reports these points: A later analysis reported that several top co-occurrence clusters appeared linked to parvovirus B19, influenza, CMV and Epstein-Barr virus. In an earlier analysis of more than 500 of the donors, most TCR beta V segments appeared in productive rearrangements about 87% or about 30% of the time, broadly matching IMGT annotations. A further reported finding was that TCR beta sequences accurately predicted the HLA-A and HLA-B alleles for most subjects in the first cohort. Specific HLA alleles were associated with roughly 16,000 TCR beta sequences at a false discovery rate of 0.05 in a later analysis. An association between a missense DCLRE1C variant and V-gene and J-gene trimming of TCR beta chains was found in a later genetic analysis and replicated in an independent cohort. A group of highly shared sequence variants was considered likely to be a technical artifact of the sequencing pipeline. Cytomegalovirus status was reported to be diagnosed by the classifier with high specificity and sensitivity in both the original and validation cohorts. Compared with equally common non-associated chains, HLA-associated TCR beta chains in a later analysis were more clonally expanded and had lower generation probabilities. It was suggested by the authors that the approach could potentially be generalized to other disease states and immunological phenotypes. Because counts were too low, about 15 rarely observed V segments, including chromosome 9 orphons, were left out of the earlier analysis of a few hundred of the donors. The study gave a list of some 150 TCR beta chains associated with cytomegalovirus. The only immune exposure information available for the cohort was CMV serostatus. This cohort had only TCR beta chains sequenced, and the lack of alpha or paired-chain data limited which features could be detected. Correlated functional status among segregating V segments might be attributable to linkage disequilibrium, but an unknown experimental factor could not be ruled out. According to a later analysis, TCR association rates differed among HLA loci, with DRB1 alleles showing the most associated TCRs and HLA-C alleles showing the fewest. Assigning TCR associations to individual alleles was difficult when HLA alleles, especially DR and DQ, strongly co-occurred. Some IMGT-functional V segments, including TRBV6-2 and TRBV6-3, could not be told apart with the 87-base-pair reads, so those segments were excluded. Because HLA typing was unavailable for some donors at each locus, only the typed subset was used in association tests. A few of the identified cytomegalovirus-associated TCR beta chains were confirmed in vitro to be specific for cytomegalovirus antigens. Compared with the approximately 700-donor mean, donors in an Asian-associated ancestry cluster had fewer N-insertions in productive TCRs, according to a later genetic analysis. The presence/absence analyses assumed that sequencing depth was roughly uniform across donors, and that assumption may not be true. Most TCR sequences were seen in very few donors, while some public TCRs were found in many individuals. Most CMV-associated TCR beta chains appeared to be HLA-restricted in a later analysis, and the HLA associations seemed to be driven largely by CMV exposure.

CDR1 and CDR2 were assigned from the germline V gene (reference sequence) as SGHNT and YYREEE. Its CDR3 holds 14 amino acids, cysteine through phenylalanine. Only the CDR3 region is kept as DNA, spanning 42 bases read in frame from base 1. V and J lose 0 bases and 2 bases, and a span of 6 bases separates them. Library method: the immunoSEQ multiplex PCR assay. For the multiplex PCR, a mixture combining 60 forward primers for TCR Vbeta segments and 13 reverse primers for TCR Jbeta segments was used. The CDR3 region of rearranged TCR beta genes was amplified from genomic DNA with a multiplex PCR assay. The Illumina HiSeq System was used to sequence the amplified TCR beta libraries as 87-base-pair reads. Per the source publication's procedure: Across the 600 to 700 repertoires, a later analysis counted around 80 million unique TCR beta chains, about 10 million of which were shared by at least two donors. A nearest-neighbor algorithm error-corrected the raw reads and collapsed the reads into unique sequences, merging closely related sequences to remove PCR and sequencing errors. To assign V, D and J gene segments, CDR3 sequences were aligned to IMGT reference sequences. For a sequence to be retained, a match of at least six nucleotides was required to both a V gene segment and a J gene segment. Rearrangements were classified as productive when the CDR3 lacked stop codons and remained in frame with V and J, and all other rearrangements were classified as non-productive. Following IMGT convention, CDR3 was defined as the stretch from the second conserved V-encoded cysteine to the conserved J-encoded phenylalanine. In an earlier analysis of around 540 of the donors, sequences lacking an unambiguous match to a single V gene segment were excluded. An earlier analysis of some 610 of the donors called V segments functional above 56.7% productive rearrangements and segregating when the between-donor standard deviation exceeded 5%. A statistical classification framework was built for diagnosing cytomegalovirus status from the catalog of TCR beta chain sequences. In a later analysis, V and J genes were assigned by comparing TCR nucleotide sequences against IMGT/GENE-DB human TR gene sequences. Using the TCRdist pipeline, a later analysis assigned CDR3 sequences along with most-parsimonious VDJ recombination scenarios. In a later analysis, each TCR beta chain was defined by its CDR3 amino acid sequence together with its V-gene family, and reads lacking a unique V-gene family were excluded. As a way to deal with suspected cross-contamination and a sequencing artifact, a later analysis dropped 592 nucleotide sequences that were highly shared and had low generation probability. In a later analysis, a clonal expansion index for each public chain was calculated from normalized within-repertoire ranks of inferred template counts. Generation probabilities in a later analysis came from a VDJ recombination model fitted to out-of-frame rearrangements, and those results were checked against IGoR. In a later analysis, TCR-TCR, TCR-HLA and TCR-CMV co-occurrence was scored with hypergeometric tests, and a repertoire-size bias correction was applied to TCR pairs. False discovery rates were estimated in a later analysis by permuting HLA or CMV assignments 20 times. A later analysis grouped co-occurring TCRs with DBSCAN, adding TCRdist sequence similarity when clustering within HLA-allele-positive subsets. Repertoires with fewer than 30,000 or more than 120,000 public chains, plus five repertoires with anomalous nucleotide sharing, were excluded from co-occurrence clustering. As stored in TCRdb, this immuneACCESS dataset retains in-frame rearrangements with V and J assigned. A fraction of the clones does not appear; measured against another copy, unresolved V genes explain less than half of the discrepancy, and the remainder lacks a known reason. That table supplies the V and J calls and clone size; D and trimming were determined from the DNA. Present in this sample are 200,000 to 250,000 clones, under 70% of which were seen just once. In total, the top ten clones hold 2.6% of the sample.

In total, 600 or so healthy bone marrow donors made up the cohort. At the time of sampling, all cohort members were nominally healthy, though unrecorded immune exposures were likely present. The donor tested CMV seropositive, placing the donor among the 290 or so seropositive members of the cohort. A peripheral blood sample was provided by each donor, and peripheral blood mononuclear cells were used for TCR beta sequencing. The Qiagen DNeasy Blood Extraction Kit was used to extract genomic DNA from the blood cell samples. This clone was counted a few times. Its cognate antigen has yet to be identified. One base away there is no much larger clone; base qualities are not given.

The source is a man aged 40-49 years in good health and CMV-seropositive. Sequencing was carried out using PBMCs. The chain couples TRBV5-4 to TRBJ1-3; the D gene cannot be named for sure. Read as DNA, the sequence is TGTGCCAGCAGCTTGGGGGGAGCTGGAAACACCATATATTTT. It translates to CASSLGGAGNTIYF.